One sample yielded the 21 T cell receptor beta chains listed below, sequenced in a study of T cell responses to AZD1222 COVID-19 vaccine. The data were produced by immunoSEQ multiplex PCR, yet TCRdb's version contains in-frame clones alone and is incomplete. The table has over 130,000 clones, 90% to 95% seen once. This specimen was peripheral blood, taken 28 days after the second AZD1222 dose. The receptors stem from an adult who received the AZD1222 COVID-19 vaccine.

The rearrangement joins TRBV18 to TRBJ2-5, with D possibly being TRBD2 (6 bases). The CDR3 is 14 amino acids. V was shortened by 0 bases and J by 3 bases, with 8 bases between the two germline ends. Germline-derived CDR1 and CDR2 are KGHSH and LQKENI. CDR3 in amino acids: CASSPPSGEETQYF. The CDR3, as DNA: TGTGCCAGCTCACCACCCTCGGGGGAAGAGACCCAGTACTTC.

The rearrangement links TRBV5-4 to TRBJ1-2; D gene uncertain. The germline V gene encodes CDR1 SGHNT and CDR2 YYREEE (reference sequence). The CDR3 extends over 16 amino acids. V lost 1 base to trimming and J lost 3 bases, with 16 bases between them. CDR3 amino acids: CASSLLSSEKYYGYTF. CDR3 DNA sequence: TGTGCCAGCAGCTTGCTAAGTTCAGAGAAATACTATGGCTACACCTTC.

This chain links TRBV24-1 with TRBJ1-1; no firm D call. The CDR3 is made up of 15 amino acids. V lost 0 bases, J lost 7 bases, and 14 bases lay in between. Germline values: CDR1 KGHDR, CDR2 SFDVKD. The CDR3 DNA reads as TGTGCCACCAGTGATTTGCATATAACGGGGAATGAAGCTTTCTTT. Residues: CATSDLHITGNEAFF.

V gene TRBV5-6 combines with J gene TRBJ2-7; D possibly uses TRBD1 or TRBD2 (5 bases each). Germline V gene data show CDR1 as SGHDT and CDR2 as YYEEEE. Between the trimmed V and J ends, which lost 5 bases and 6 bases, there was a span of 18 bases. The CDR3 is made up of 14 amino acids. In nucleotides, the CDR3 is TGTGCCAGCAGGAAGGTGGGGACCAACCTCGAGCAGTACTTC. The encoded protein is CASRKVGTNLEQYF.

This chain uses TRBV6-4 with TRBJ2-1, with TRBD2 matching over 7 bases. Unmatched junction bases numbered 13, after V lost 8 bases and J lost 3 bases. Germline V CDR1 and CDR2: MRHNA, SNTAGT. This CDR3 comprises 16 residues. This chain's CDR3 is CASGSGTTLNYNEQFF. The CDR3 DNA sequence: TGTGCCAGCGGATCGGGGACTACACTAAACTACAATGAGCAGTTCTTC.

The chain employs TRBV6-2 or TRBV6-3 and TRBJ2-1; TRBD1 matches at 9 bases. After removal of 2 bases from V and 4 bases from J, the junction contained 3 bases not matched to a gene. CDR1 is MNHEY and CDR2 is SVGEGT in the germline V gene. This CDR3 comprises 15 residues. CDR3 in amino acids: CASSYRQGGYNEQFF. CDR3 nucleotide sequence: TGTGCCAGCAGTTACCGACAGGGGGGTTACAATGAGCAGTTCTTC.

The J gene is TRBJ1-1, the V gene TRBV7-2; no reliable D call. Germline V lookup: CDR1 SGHTA, CDR2 FQGNSA. V was shortened by 3 bases and J by 1 base, with 12 bases between the two germline ends. The CDR3 has 15 residues. CDR3 amino acids: CASSFWGGENTEAFF. The CDR3 coding sequence is TGTGCCAGCAGCTTCTGGGGTGGGGAGAACACTGAAGCTTTCTTT. The variable domain in full, with the rest retrieved from reference TRBV7-2 and TRBJ1-1, is GAGVSQSPSNKVTEKGKDVELRCDPISGHTALYWYRQSLGQGLEFLIYFQGNSAPDKSGLPSDRFSAERTGGSVSTLTIQRTQQEDSAVYLCASSFWGGENTEAFFGQGTRLTVV.

Of note for this clone: Relative to the germline gene, one junction end is altered; a read error may explain this. The genes are TRBV7-3 and TRBJ2-1, with D maybe TRBD1 (5 bases). The CDR3 is made up of 15 amino acids. Germline V lookup: CDR1 SGHTA, CDR2 FQGTGA. The CDR3 is CASRLRGSSGDEQFF. Written as DNA, the CDR3 is TGTGCCAGCAGGTTAAGGGGTTCCTCTGGGGATGAGCAGTTCTTC. Using reference TRBV7-3 and TRBJ2-1 for the parts outside the CDR3, the full variable domain is GAGVSQTPSNKVTEKGKYVELRCDPISGHTALYWYRQSLGQGPEFLIYFQGTGAADDSGLPNDRFFAVRPEGSVSTLKIQRTERGDSAVYLCASRLRGSSGDEQFFGPGTRLTVL.

The genes are TRBV19 and TRBJ2-3; 8 positions agree with TRBD1. The V gene end was trimmed by 3 bases and the J gene end by 2 bases; junction bases not matched to a gene: 4. CDR3 size: 15 residues. The V gene's germline CDR1 is LNHDA and CDR2 SQIVND (reference sequence). The CDR3 spells CASSIGGQATDTQYF. DNA of the CDR3: TGTGCCAGTAGTATTGGGGGACAGGCCACAGATACGCAGTATTTT. Filled out from reference TRBV19 and TRBJ2-3, the complete variable domain reads DGGITQSPKYLFRKEGQNVTLSCEQNLNHDAMYWYRQDPGQGLRLIYYSQIVNDFQKGDIAEGYSVSREKKESFPLTVTSAQKNPTAFYLCASSIGGQATDTQYFGPGTRLTVL.

The V and J genes are TRBV5-1 and TRBJ1-2; 8 nucleotides line up with TRBD1. With 0 bases clipped from V and 2 bases from J, the junction kept 9 bases outside the gene matches. CDR1 and CDR2 from the germline V gene are SGHRS and YFSETQ. The CDR3 spans 17 residues. The CDR3 reads CASSLGESRGPNYGYTF. The CDR3 nucleotides are TGCGCCAGCAGCTTGGGAGAAAGCAGGGGGCCCAACTATGGCTACACCTTC.

This clone was seen just once. V and J are TRBV4-3 and TRBJ1-1; D gene ambiguous. The CDR3 has 14 amino acids. The V and J ends lost 1 base and 1 base respectively, with 7 bases between them. Germline V CDR1 and CDR2: LGHNA, YSLEER. CDR3 residues: CASSQVGRNTEAFF. Written as DNA, the CDR3 is TGCGCCAGCAGCCAAGTCGGGAGGAACACTGAAGCTTTCTTT.

This rearrangement joins TRBV24-1 to TRBJ1-2; D may be TRBD1 (6 bases). This CDR3 is built from 13 residues. V lost 4 bases to trimming and J lost 3 bases, with 8 bases between them. CDR1 KGHDR and CDR2 SFDVKD come from the germline V gene. The CDR3: CATSEDSYYGYTF. The DNA for the CDR3 is TGTGCCACCAGTGAGGACAGTTACTATGGCTACACCTTC.

The V and J genes are TRBV20-1 and TRBJ2-1; D gene uncertain. This CDR3 is 11 amino acids long. From germline, CDR1 is DFQATT and CDR2 SNEGSKA (reference sequence). V gave up 6 bases and J gave up 6 bases, with 9 bases separating them. CDR3 region: CSAHRLNEQFF. The CDR3 DNA follows: TGCAGTGCCCACCGACTCAATGAGCAGTTCTTC.

V usage is TRBV5-1 and J usage is TRBJ2-3, with D tentatively TRBD1 (5 bases). Per germline, CDR1 SGHRS and CDR2 YFSETQ. With 0 bases removed from V and 0 bases from J, the gap between germline ends came to 14 bases. This CDR3 region has 17 residues. CDR3 amino acids: CASSLVPDSPSTDTQYF. CDR3 coding DNA: TGCGCCAGCAGCTTGGTCCCCGACAGCCCTAGCACAGATACGCAGTATTTT.

V gene TRBV6-5 combines with J gene TRBJ1-2; D not certain. In germline, CDR1 is MNHEY, CDR2 SVGAGI. The CDR3 loop spans 15 amino acids. Trimming removed 0 bases at V and 4 bases at J, with 12 bases between. In DNA form, the CDR3 reads TGTGCCAGCAGTTACTCGACGAAGGGTTTCTATGGCTACACCTTC. Residues: CASSYSTKGFYGYTF.

The gene calls are TRBV2 and TRBJ1-6; tentatively, D is TRBD1 (6 bases). The germline CDR1 and CDR2 sequences are SNHLY and FYNNEI. The CDR3 runs 16 residues. The V end lost 2 bases, the J end lost 8 bases, and 16 bases lay between the germline ends. CDR3 in amino acids: CASSERQAVTDSPLHF. The DNA of the CDR3 is TGTGCCAGCAGTGAAAGACAGGCCGTTACGGATTCACCCCTCCACTTT.

V and J are TRBV29-1 and TRBJ2-7; D is ambiguous. Germline V gene sequence: CDR1 SQVTM, CDR2 ANQGSEA. The CDR3 extends over 13 amino acids. Trimming left V 6 bases short and J 1 base short, with 13 bases between. The CDR3 sequence is CSVSIPGSYEQYF. Here the CDR3 DNA reads TGCAGCGTCTCAATCCCGGGTTCCTACGAGCAGTACTTC.

This clone was counted a single time. This chain connects TRBV11-1 to TRBJ2-5; D might be TRBD2 (6 bases). The germline V and J ends were trimmed by 0 bases and 2 bases, with 10 bases remaining between them. This CDR3 comprises 15 residues. The germline V gene has CDR1 SGHAT and CDR2 FQDESV (reference sequence). The CDR3 sequence: CASSLAGGTQETQYF. In DNA form, the CDR3 reads TGTGCCAGCAGCTTAGCGGGGGGAACTCAAGAGACCCAGTACTTC.

The gene calls are TRBV18 and TRBJ1-5; D call uncertain. This CDR3 has 16 residues. Deletions cut 3 bases from V and 3 bases from J, with 15 bases between. Germline assignment: CDR1 KGHSH and CDR2 LQKENI. The chain's CDR3 is CASSPRGTEYNQPQHF. The CDR3 bases are TGTGCCAGCTCACCCCGTGGTACGGAGTACAATCAGCCCCAGCATTTT.

V gene TRBV7-9 combines with J gene TRBJ1-2; D remains unclear. This CDR3 has 11 amino acids. In germline, CDR1 is SEHNR, CDR2 FQNEAQ (reference sequence). V lost 5 bases to trimming and J lost 5 bases, with 6 bases between them. Here the CDR3 DNA reads TGTGCCAGCAGCGGAGGTTATGGCTACACCTTC. It is translated as CASSGGYGYTF.

This clone was counted only a few times. V gene TRBV15 combines with J gene TRBJ2-7; 12 bases agree with TRBD1. V lost 3 bases, J lost 6 bases, and 6 bases stayed unmatched. The V gene's germline CDR1 is LNHNV and CDR2 YYDKDF (reference sequence). The CDR3 has 15 residues. CDR3 region: CATSSRDRGPVEQYF. CDR3 in DNA: TGTGCCACCAGCAGCCGGGACAGGGGGCCCGTCGAGCAGTACTTC.